This is a list of T cell receptor beta chains from one sample in a study of quantifying T cell responses using KT2 cells. TCRdb processed the UMI-ligation and nested PCR reads anew with MiXCR; each CDR3 protein has one entry. The data contain 25,000 to 40,000 distinct CDR3 sequences, about 9.4% of them seen just once; the ten biggest clones take up roughly 10%. The sample was PBMCs spiked with cells of the T cell clone KT2. The receptors were gathered from a human donor. CDR3s include the opening cysteine and the closing phenylalanine or tryptophan. A D gene is named only where the DNA matches it firmly. Not all rows give a size; the values are once, few, many and, for expanded clones, a class.

j_call: TRBJ1-5
v_call: TRBV29-1
clone_size: many
cdr3_length: 13
d_call: TRBD1
cdr3_nt: TGCAGCGTCGGGACAGGGGGCAATCAGCCCCAGCATTTT
cdr3_aa: CSVGTGGNQPQHF

j_call: TRBJ2-1
v_call: TRBV25-1
clone_size: many
cdr3_length: 14
d_call: TRBD2
cdr3_nt: TGTGCCAGCGCAGGAGAGCGGGAGTCGTCTGAGCAGTTCTTC
cdr3_aa: CASAGERESSEQFF

j_call: TRBJ2-7
v_call: TRBV6-1
clone_size: -
cdr3_length: 15
d_call: TRBD2
cdr3_nt: TGTGCCAGCAGAGGACTAGCGGGGTCCGCCTACGAGCAGTACTTC
cdr3_aa: CASRGLAGSAYEQYF

j_call: TRBJ2-5
v_call: TRBV5-1
clone_size: few
cdr3_length: 16
d_call: TRBD2
cdr3_nt: TGCGCCAGCAGCCATCCCGGGGGGGCAGGGCAAGAGACCCAGTACTTC
cdr3_aa: CASSHPGGAGQETQYF

j_call: TRBJ2-7
v_call: TRBV27
clone_size: -
cdr3_length: 14
d_call: -
cdr3_nt: TGTGCCAGCAGTTTAGTGGGACCCCCCTACGAGCAGTACTTC
cdr3_aa: CASSLVGPPYEQYF

j_call: TRBJ2-3
v_call: TRBV5-1
clone_size: many
cdr3_length: 17
d_call: TRBD1
cdr3_nt: TGCGCCAGCAGCTCGTCCCCCGGGACAGGGCTTTTAGATACGCAGTATTTT
cdr3_aa: CASSSSPGTGLLDTQYF

j_call: TRBJ2-5
v_call: TRBV6-5
clone_size: few
cdr3_length: 16
d_call: TRBD2
cdr3_nt: TGTGCCAGCAGTTACCCTCGCGGGGAGGGGCGAGAGACCCAGTACTTC
cdr3_aa: CASSYPRGEGRETQYF

j_call: TRBJ1-1
v_call: TRBV12-3/TRBV12-4
clone_size: -
cdr3_length: 14
d_call: -
cdr3_nt: TGTGCCAGCAGCCCCGGAACTTTGAACACTGAAGCTTTCTTT
cdr3_aa: CASSPGTLNTEAFF

j_call: TRBJ2-5
v_call: TRBV24-1
clone_size: few
cdr3_length: 13
d_call: TRBD2
cdr3_nt: TGTGCCACTTGGGGGGGGGTCGGAGAGACCCAGTACTTC
cdr3_aa: CATWGGVGETQYF

j_call: TRBJ1-1
v_call: TRBV5-5
clone_size: few
cdr3_length: 13
d_call: TRBD1
cdr3_nt: TGTGCCAGCAGCTTGCAGGGGGGCACTGAAGCTTTCTTT
cdr3_aa: CASSLQGGTEAFF

j_call: TRBJ2-3
v_call: TRBV5-1
clone_size: once
cdr3_length: 17
d_call: TRBD2
cdr3_nt: TGCGCCAGCAGCGGAAAAGGGACTAGCGGGAGCACAGATACGCAGTATTTT
cdr3_aa: CASSGKGTSGSTDTQYF

j_call: TRBJ2-1
v_call: TRBV10-1
clone_size: many
cdr3_length: 14
d_call: -
cdr3_nt: TGCGCCAGCAGTGAGCCGGGTAGGGGGAATGAGCAGTTCTTC
cdr3_aa: CASSEPGRGNEQFF

j_call: TRBJ1-5
v_call: TRBV7-2
clone_size: -
cdr3_length: 15
d_call: TRBD1
cdr3_nt: TGTGCCAGCAGCTTAAGACAGGGGGCCGAGCAGCCCCAGCATTTT
cdr3_aa: CASSLRQGAEQPQHF

j_call: TRBJ2-3
v_call: TRBV5-1
clone_size: -
cdr3_length: 13
d_call: -
cdr3_nt: TGCGCCAGCAGCTTGTCCCTGGGAGATACGCAGTATTTT
cdr3_aa: CASSLSLGDTQYF

j_call: TRBJ2-5
v_call: TRBV24-1
clone_size: few
cdr3_length: 16
d_call: TRBD2
cdr3_nt: TGTGCCACCAGTCCAGGACTAGCGGGGTACCAAGAGACCCAGTACTTC
cdr3_aa: CATSPGLAGYQETQYF

j_call: TRBJ1-5
v_call: TRBV6-2/TRBV6-3
clone_size: -
cdr3_length: 12
d_call: -
cdr3_nt: TGTGCCAGCAGTTATAGGGATCAGCCCCAGCATTTT
cdr3_aa: CASSYRDQPQHF

j_call: TRBJ2-1
v_call: TRBV29-1
clone_size: many
cdr3_length: 12
d_call: -
cdr3_nt: TGCAGCGTTGAAGATCGGCTAAATGAGCAGTTCTTC
cdr3_aa: CSVEDRLNEQFF

j_call: TRBJ1-5
v_call: TRBV29-1
clone_size: few
cdr3_length: 13
d_call: -
cdr3_nt: TGCAGCGTTGAAGTGGGGAGGGGACAGCCCCAGCATTTT
cdr3_aa: CSVEVGRGQPQHF

j_call: TRBJ1-3
v_call: TRBV7-9
clone_size: few
cdr3_length: 14
d_call: -
cdr3_nt: TGTGCCAGCAGCCCGTCGATCTCTGGAAACACCATATATTTT
cdr3_aa: CASSPSISGNTIYF

j_call: TRBJ2-1
v_call: TRBV12-3/TRBV12-4
clone_size: -
cdr3_length: 11
d_call: -
cdr3_nt: TGTGCCAGCAGTTCCGGTAGGACTCAGTTCTTC
cdr3_aa: CASSSGRTQFF

j_call: TRBJ2-3
v_call: TRBV6-1
clone_size: few
cdr3_length: 14
d_call: -
cdr3_nt: TGTGCCAGCAGTGAAGCACCAGGGGAGGATACGCAGTATTTT
cdr3_aa: CASSEAPGEDTQYF

j_call: TRBJ2-5
v_call: TRBV9
clone_size: many
cdr3_length: 16
d_call: -
cdr3_nt: TGTGCCAGCATGAGGGGGACACCCTCGGTAGGAGAGACCCAGTACTTC
cdr3_aa: CASMRGTPSVGETQYF

j_call: TRBJ2-3
v_call: TRBV2
clone_size: many
cdr3_length: 14
d_call: -
cdr3_nt: TGTGCCAGCAAGGACAGACCTAGCACAGATACGCAGTATTTT
cdr3_aa: CASKDRPSTDTQYF

j_call: TRBJ2-1
v_call: TRBV9
clone_size: few
cdr3_length: 16
d_call: -
cdr3_nt: TGTGCCAGCAGCCCTCCAGGACTGCGCCTGGTCAATGAGCAGTTCTTC
cdr3_aa: CASSPPGLRLVNEQFF

j_call: TRBJ1-5
v_call: TRBV25-1
clone_size: -
cdr3_length: 14
d_call: -
cdr3_nt: TGTGCCAGCAGTGAAGTCGGGGCATCTCAGCCCCAGCATTTT
cdr3_aa: CASSEVGASQPQHF

j_call: TRBJ1-1
v_call: TRBV7-2
clone_size: -
cdr3_length: 19
d_call: -
cdr3_nt: TGTGCCAGCAGCCTAGATAAGGTGTGGTCGTGGGGGGGGGACACTGAAGCTTTCTTT
cdr3_aa: CASSLDKVWSWGGDTEAFF

j_call: TRBJ1-1
v_call: TRBV11-2
clone_size: -
cdr3_length: 18
d_call: TRBD1
cdr3_nt: TGTGCCAGCAGCCCGGGGTCGATACAGGGGGCTCGGCGGACTGAAGCTTTCTTT
cdr3_aa: CASSPGSIQGARRTEAFF

j_call: TRBJ2-2
v_call: TRBV7-3
clone_size: few
cdr3_length: 16
d_call: -
cdr3_nt: TGTGCCAGCAGCTGGACAGACCCCTCGAACACCGGGGAGCTGTTTTTT
cdr3_aa: CASSWTDPSNTGELFF

j_call: TRBJ2-2
v_call: TRBV12-3/TRBV12-4
clone_size: -
cdr3_length: 14
d_call: -
cdr3_nt: TGTGCCAGCAGTTTAGCCCCGAACCTACCTGAGCTGTTTTTT
cdr3_aa: CASSLAPNLPELFF